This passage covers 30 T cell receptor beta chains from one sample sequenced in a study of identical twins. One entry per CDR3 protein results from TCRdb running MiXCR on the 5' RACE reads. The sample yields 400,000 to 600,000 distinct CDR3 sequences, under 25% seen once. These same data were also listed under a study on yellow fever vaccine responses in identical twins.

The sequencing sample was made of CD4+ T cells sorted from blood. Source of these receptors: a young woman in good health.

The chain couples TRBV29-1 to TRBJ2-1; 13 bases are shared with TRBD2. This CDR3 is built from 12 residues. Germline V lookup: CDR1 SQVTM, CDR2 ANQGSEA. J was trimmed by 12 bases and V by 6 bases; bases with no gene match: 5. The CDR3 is CSVVTSGRTQFF. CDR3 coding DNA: TGCAGCGTAGTGACTAGCGGGAGGACGCAGTTCTTC.

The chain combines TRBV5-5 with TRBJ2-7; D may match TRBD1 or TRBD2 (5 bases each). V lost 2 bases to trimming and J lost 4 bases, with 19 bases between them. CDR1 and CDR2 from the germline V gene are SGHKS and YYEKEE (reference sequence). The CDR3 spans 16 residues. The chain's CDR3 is CASSLSPDRGEYEQYF. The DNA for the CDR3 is TGTGCCAGCAGCTTAAGCCCGGATCGGGGCGAATACGAGCAGTACTTC.

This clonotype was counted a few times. Here the CDR3 DNA reads TGTGCCAGCAGCGACCAGGGAAAGGGAGGATATGGCTACACCTTC. Translation: CASSDQGKGGYGYTF. The chain links TRBV7-9 to TRBJ1-2; D possibly corresponds to TRBD1 (5 bases). V lost 5 bases, J lost 5 bases, and 18 bases lay in between. Germline lookup yields CDR1 SEHNR and CDR2 FQNEAQ (reference sequence). This CDR3 comprises 15 residues. Drawing the rest from reference TRBV7-9 and TRBJ1-2, the complete variable domain is DTGVSQNPRHKITKRGQNVTFRCDPISEHNRLYWYRQTLGQGPEFLTYFQNEAQLEKSRLLSDRFSAERPKGSFSTLEIQRTEQGDSAMYLCASSDQGKGGYGYTFGSGTRLTVV.

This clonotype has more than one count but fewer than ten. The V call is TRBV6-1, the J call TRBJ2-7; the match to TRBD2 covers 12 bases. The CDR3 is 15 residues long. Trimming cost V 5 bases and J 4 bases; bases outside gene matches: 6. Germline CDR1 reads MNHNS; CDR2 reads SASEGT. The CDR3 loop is CASSTTSGRLYEQYF. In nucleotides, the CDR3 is TGTGCCAGCAGTACGACTAGCGGGAGATTGTACGAGCAGTACTTC.

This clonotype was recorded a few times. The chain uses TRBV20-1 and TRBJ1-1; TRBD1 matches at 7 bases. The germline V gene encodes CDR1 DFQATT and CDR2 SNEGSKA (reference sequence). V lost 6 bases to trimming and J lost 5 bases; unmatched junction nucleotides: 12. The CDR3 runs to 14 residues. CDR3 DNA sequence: TGCAGTGCAGAAAATAGACAGGGAAGGACTGAAGCTTTCTTT. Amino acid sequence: CSAENRQGRTEAFF.

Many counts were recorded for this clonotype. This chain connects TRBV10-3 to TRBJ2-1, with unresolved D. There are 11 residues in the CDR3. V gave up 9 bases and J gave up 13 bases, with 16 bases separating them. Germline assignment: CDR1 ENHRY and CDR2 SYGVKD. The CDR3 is CAIGESGIQFF. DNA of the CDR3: TGTGCCATTGGCGAGTCGGGTATACAGTTCTTC.

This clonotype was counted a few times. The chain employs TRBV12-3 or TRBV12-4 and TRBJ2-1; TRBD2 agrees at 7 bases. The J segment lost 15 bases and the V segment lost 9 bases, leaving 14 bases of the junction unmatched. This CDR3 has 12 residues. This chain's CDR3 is CASCVSQRDPFF. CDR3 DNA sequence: TGTGCCAGTTGTGTCTCACAGCGGGACCCGTTCTTC.

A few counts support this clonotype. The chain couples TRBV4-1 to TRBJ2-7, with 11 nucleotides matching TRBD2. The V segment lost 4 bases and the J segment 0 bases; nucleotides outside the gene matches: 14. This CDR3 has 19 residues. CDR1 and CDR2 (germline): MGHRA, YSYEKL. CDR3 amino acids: CASSRYEITSGSFSYEQYF. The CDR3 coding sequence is TGCGCCAGCAGCCGTTATGAAATAACTAGCGGGAGTTTCTCCTACGAGCAGTACTTC.

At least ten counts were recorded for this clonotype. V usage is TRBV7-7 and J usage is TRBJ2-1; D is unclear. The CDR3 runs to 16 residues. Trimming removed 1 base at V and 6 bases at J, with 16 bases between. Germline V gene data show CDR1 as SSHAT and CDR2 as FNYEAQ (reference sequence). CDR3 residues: CASSLVPLNGLNEQFF. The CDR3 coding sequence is TGTGCCAGCAGCTTAGTTCCCCTAAACGGGCTCAATGAGCAGTTCTTC.

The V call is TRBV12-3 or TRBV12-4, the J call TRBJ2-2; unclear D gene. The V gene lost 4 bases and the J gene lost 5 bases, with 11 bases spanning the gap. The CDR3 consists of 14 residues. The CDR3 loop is CASSSGVETGELFF. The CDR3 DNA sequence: TGTGCCAGCAGTTCTGGGGTAGAAACCGGGGAGCTGTTTTTT.

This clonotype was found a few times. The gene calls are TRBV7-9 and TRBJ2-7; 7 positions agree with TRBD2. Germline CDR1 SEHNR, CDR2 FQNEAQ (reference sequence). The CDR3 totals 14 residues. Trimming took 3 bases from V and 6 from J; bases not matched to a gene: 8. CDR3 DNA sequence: TGTGCCAGCAGCTTGGCGGGAGCAGGTTTCGAGCAGTACTTC. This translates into CASSLAGAGFEQYF.

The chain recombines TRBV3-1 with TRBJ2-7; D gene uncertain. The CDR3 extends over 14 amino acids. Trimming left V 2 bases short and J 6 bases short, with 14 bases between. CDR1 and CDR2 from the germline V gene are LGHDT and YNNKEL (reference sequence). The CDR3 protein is CASSQWARMAEQYF. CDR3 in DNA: TGTGCCAGCAGCCAATGGGCTAGGATGGCCGAGCAGTACTTC.

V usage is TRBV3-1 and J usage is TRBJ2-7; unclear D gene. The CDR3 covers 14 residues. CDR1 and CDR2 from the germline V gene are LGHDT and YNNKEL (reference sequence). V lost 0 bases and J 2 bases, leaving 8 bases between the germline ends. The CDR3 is CASSQEGTAYEQYF. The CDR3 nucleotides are TGTGCCAGCAGCCAAGAGGGAACGGCCTACGAGCAGTACTTC.

CDR3 sequence reads: CASSEAGATNEKLFF. DNA for the CDR3: TGTGCCAGCAGTGAAGCGGGAGCAACTAATGAAAAACTGTTTTTT. This chain connects TRBV2 to TRBJ1-4; D gene ambiguous. CDR1 is SNHLY, CDR2 FYNNEI, per germline. The CDR3 contains 15 residues. Trimming pared 0 bases from V and 0 bases from J, leaving 5 bases between. The whole variable domain, filled in from reference TRBV2 and TRBJ1-4, reads EPEVTQTPSHQVTQMGQEVILRCVPISNHLYFYWYRQILGQKVEFLVSFYNNEISEKSEIFDDQFSVERPDGSNFTLKIRSTKLEDSAMYFCASSEAGATNEKLFFGSGTQLSVL.

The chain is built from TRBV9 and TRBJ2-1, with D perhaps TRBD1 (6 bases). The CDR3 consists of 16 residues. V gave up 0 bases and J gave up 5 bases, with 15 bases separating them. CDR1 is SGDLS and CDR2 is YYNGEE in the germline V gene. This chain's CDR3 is CASSVAAGVLDNEQFF. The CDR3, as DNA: TGTGCCAGCAGCGTAGCGGCAGGGGTTTTGGACAATGAGCAGTTCTTC.

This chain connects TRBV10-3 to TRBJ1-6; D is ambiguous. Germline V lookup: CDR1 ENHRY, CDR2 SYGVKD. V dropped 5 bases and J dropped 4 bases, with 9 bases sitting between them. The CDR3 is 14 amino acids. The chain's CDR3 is CAISLAEYNSPLHF. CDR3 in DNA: TGTGCCATCAGTCTTGCGGAATATAATTCACCCCTCCACTTT.

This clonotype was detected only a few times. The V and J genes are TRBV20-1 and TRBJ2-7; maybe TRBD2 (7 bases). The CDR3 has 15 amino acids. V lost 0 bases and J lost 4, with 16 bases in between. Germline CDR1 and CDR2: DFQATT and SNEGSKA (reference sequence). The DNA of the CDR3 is TGCAGTGCTAGAGATGGGAGGGGGTCCGGATACGAGCAGTACTTC. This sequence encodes CSARDGRGSGYEQYF.

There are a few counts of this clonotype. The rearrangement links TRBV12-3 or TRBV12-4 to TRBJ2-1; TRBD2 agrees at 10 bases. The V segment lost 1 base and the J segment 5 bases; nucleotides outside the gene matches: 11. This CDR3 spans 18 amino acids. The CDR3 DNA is TGTGCCAGCAGTTTAGTGGGGCCTAGCGGGAGTTTTAACAATGAGCAGTTCTTC. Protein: CASSLVGPSGSFNNEQFF.

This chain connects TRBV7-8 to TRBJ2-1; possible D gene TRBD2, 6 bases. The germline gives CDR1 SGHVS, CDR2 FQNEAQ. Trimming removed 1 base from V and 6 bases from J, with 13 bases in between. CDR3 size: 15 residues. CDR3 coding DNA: TGTGCCAGCAGCTTAGGTGGAGGGCGGGGCAATGAGCAGTTCTTC. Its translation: CASSLGGGRGNEQFF.

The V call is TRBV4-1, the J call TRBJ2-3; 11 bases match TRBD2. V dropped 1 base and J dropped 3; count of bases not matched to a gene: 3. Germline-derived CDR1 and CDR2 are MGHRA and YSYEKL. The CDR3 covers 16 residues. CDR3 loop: CASSQASSGRTDTQYF. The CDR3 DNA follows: TGCGCCAGCAGCCAAGCATCTAGCGGGAGGACAGATACGCAGTATTTT.

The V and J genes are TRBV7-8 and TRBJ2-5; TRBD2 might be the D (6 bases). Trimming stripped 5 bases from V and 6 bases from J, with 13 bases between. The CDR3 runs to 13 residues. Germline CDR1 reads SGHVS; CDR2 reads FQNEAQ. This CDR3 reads CASSGEEGKTQYF. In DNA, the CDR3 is TGTGCCAGCAGCGGCGAGGAGGGAAAGACCCAGTACTTC.

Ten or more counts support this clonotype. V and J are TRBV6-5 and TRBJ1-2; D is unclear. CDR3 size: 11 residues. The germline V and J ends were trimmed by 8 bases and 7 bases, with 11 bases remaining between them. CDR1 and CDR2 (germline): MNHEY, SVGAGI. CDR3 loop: CASRGDSGYTF. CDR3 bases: TGTGCCAGCCGGGGAGACTCTGGCTACACCTTC.

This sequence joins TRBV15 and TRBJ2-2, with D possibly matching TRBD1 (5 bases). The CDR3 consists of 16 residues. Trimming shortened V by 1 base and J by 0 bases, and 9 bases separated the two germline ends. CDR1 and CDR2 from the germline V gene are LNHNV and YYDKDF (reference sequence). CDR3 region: CATSRGTGPNTGELFF. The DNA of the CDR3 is TGTGCCACCAGCAGAGGAACAGGCCCGAACACCGGGGAGCTGTTTTTT. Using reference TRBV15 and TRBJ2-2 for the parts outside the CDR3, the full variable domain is DAMVIQNPRYQVTQFGKPVTLSCSQTLNHNVMYWYQQKSSQAPKLLFHYYDKDFNNEADTPDNFQSRRPNTSFCFLDIRSPGLGDTAMYLCATSRGTGPNTGELFFGEGSRLTVL.

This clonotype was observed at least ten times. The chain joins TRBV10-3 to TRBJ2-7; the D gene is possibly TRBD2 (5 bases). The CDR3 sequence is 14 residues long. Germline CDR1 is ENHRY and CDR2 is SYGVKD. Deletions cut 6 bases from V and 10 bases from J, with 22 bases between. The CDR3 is CAIRVGPDTDSQYF. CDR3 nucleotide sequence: TGTGCCATCAGAGTAGGCCCTGATACGGACTCCCAGTACTTC.

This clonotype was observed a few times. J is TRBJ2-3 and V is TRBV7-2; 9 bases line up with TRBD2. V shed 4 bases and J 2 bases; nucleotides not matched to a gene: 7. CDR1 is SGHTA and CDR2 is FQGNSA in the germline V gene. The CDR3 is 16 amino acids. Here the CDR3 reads CASSWGSGGHTDTQYF. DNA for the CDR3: TGTGCCAGCAGCTGGGGTAGCGGGGGTCACACAGATACGCAGTATTTT.

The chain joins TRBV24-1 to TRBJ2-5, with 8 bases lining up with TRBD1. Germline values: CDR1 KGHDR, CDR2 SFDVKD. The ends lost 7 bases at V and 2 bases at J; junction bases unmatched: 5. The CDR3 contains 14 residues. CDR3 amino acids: CATRGQALQETQYF. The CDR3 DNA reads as TGTGCCACCAGGGGACAGGCCCTTCAAGAGACCCAGTACTTC.

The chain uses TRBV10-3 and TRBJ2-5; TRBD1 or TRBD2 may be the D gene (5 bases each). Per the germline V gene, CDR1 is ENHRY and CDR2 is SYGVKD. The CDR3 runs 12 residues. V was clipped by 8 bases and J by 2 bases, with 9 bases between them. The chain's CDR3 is CAIWDGQETQYF. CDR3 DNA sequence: TGTGCCATCTGGGACGGTCAAGAGACCCAGTACTTC.

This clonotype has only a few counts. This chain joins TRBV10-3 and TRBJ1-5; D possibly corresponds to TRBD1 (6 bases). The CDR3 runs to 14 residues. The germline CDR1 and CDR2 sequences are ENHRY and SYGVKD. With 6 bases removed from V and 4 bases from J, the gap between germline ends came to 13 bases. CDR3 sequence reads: CAISPGTQNQPQHF. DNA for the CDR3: TGTGCCATCAGCCCCGGGACACAAAATCAGCCCCAGCATTTT.

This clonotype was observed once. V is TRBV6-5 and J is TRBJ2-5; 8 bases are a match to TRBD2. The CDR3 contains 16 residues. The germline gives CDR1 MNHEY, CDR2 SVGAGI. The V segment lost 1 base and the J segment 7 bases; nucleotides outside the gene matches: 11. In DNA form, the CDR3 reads TGTGCCAGCAGTTACTGGGGTTCGGGGGGGACGGCGACCCAGTACTTC. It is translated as CASSYWGSGGTATQYF.

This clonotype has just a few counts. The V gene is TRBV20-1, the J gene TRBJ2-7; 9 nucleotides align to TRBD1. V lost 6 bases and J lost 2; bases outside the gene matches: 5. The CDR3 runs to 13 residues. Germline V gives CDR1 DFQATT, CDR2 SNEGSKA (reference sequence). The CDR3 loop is CSAGTGFTYEQYF. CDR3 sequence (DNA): TGCAGTGCCGGGACAGGGTTCACCTACGAGCAGTACTTC.